The 24 T cell receptor beta chains given below trace back to one sample, sequenced in a study of T cells in Graves' hyperthyroidism and ophthalmopathy (dated by TCRdb to the late 2010s). Library prep was done by multiplex PCR. The sample was run on an Illumina HiSeq 2000. The TCR beta CDR3 regions were amplified from RNA transcripts. For the first round of RT-PCR on the TCR CDR3, the HTBI primer set was used together with the Qiagen OneStep RT-PCR kit. TCRdb passed the public sequencing reads through fastp at Q25 and MiXCR, retaining productive beta sequences. Rows merge per CDR3 protein into single entries with the most common DNA and genes. This sample is represented by hundreds of thousands of distinct CDR3 sequences; roughly a quarter of them were singletons. The ten largest clones represent roughly 12% of the sample. Sequenced sample: blood. The receptor source for this set is a woman in her twenties or thirties with Graves' ophthalmopathy.

This clonotype came up a few times. J is TRBJ2-7 and V is TRBV6-1, with D unclear. Germline assignment: CDR1 MNHNS and CDR2 SASEGT. V was cut by 5 bases and J by 1 base, with 12 bases left in between. The CDR3 runs to 14 residues. Here the CDR3 DNA reads TGTGCCAGCAGTCGAAGATTGCAGTCCTACGAGCAGTACTTC. Its translation is CASSRRLQSYEQYF.

This clonotype was observed many times. The chain has TRBV4-3 and TRBJ1-2; D is perhaps TRBD1 (6 bases). There are 14 residues in the CDR3. From germline, CDR1 is LGHNA and CDR2 YSLEER. V was shortened by 0 bases and J by 4 bases, with 9 bases between the two germline ends. This CDR3 is CASSQDRGAYGYTF. CDR3 bases: TGCGCCAGCAGCCAAGACAGGGGAGCCTATGGCTACACCTTC.

A word on this clonotype: A read error is possible here, since a much larger clone lies one base away. The CDR3 end shows no conserved phenylalanine or tryptophan, and so a read error is likely. The genes are TRBV6-5 and TRBJ2-5, with a possible D match to TRBD2 (5 bases). V gave up 2 bases and J gave up 2 bases, with 6 bases separating them. The CDR3 spans 13 residues. Per germline, CDR1 MNHEY and CDR2 SVGAGI. The CDR3 nucleotides are TGTGCCAGCAGTTACCCGGGACAAGAGACCCAGTACTCC. This translates into CASSYPGQETQYS.

This clonotype was picked up many times. The V and J genes are TRBV6-1 and TRBJ1-2, with 8 nucleotides matching TRBD1. This CDR3 is built from 10 residues. Germline assignment: CDR1 MNHNS and CDR2 SASEGT. Unmatched junction bases numbered 3, after V lost 8 bases and J lost 10 bases. In DNA form, the CDR3 reads TGTGCCAGCGGACAGGGAGACTACACCTTC. It is translated as CASGQGDYTF.

The rearrangement joins TRBV4-2 to TRBJ2-5; 10 positions match TRBD2. In germline, CDR1 is LGHNA, CDR2 YNFKEQ. This CDR3 has 16 amino acids. V dropped 1 base and J dropped 5; count of bases not matched to a gene: 7. The CDR3 coding sequence is TGTGCCAGCAGCCAAGTCTTCGAGCGGGGGGGGGAGACCCAGTACTTC. Residues: CASSQVFERGGETQYF.

This clonotype was seen ten or more times. The chain is built from TRBV28 and TRBJ2-7; D is uncertain. Looked up from germline, CDR1 is MDHEN and CDR2 is SYDVKM. The V gene lost 1 base and the J gene lost 2 bases, with 12 bases spanning the gap. The CDR3 is 15 amino acids. CDR3 region: CASSLSLDLTYEQYF. DNA for the CDR3: TGTGCCAGCAGTTTATCCCTAGACTTAACCTACGAGCAGTACTTC.

There are many counts of this clonotype. This chain joins TRBV4-3 and TRBJ2-2; maybe TRBD2 (5 bases). The CDR3 is 17 residues long. The ends were cut back, 0 bases at V and 6 bases at J, with 17 bases in the middle. Germline CDR1 LGHNA, CDR2 YSLEER. The CDR3 sequence is CASSQDGSAEDSGELFF. In nucleotides, the CDR3 is TGCGCCAGCAGCCAAGATGGGTCGGCGGAGGACTCCGGGGAGCTGTTTTTT.

This clonotype has a count of ten or more. The chain carries TRBV29-1 and TRBJ2-7, with D perhaps TRBD1 (6 bases). V was trimmed by 6 bases and J by 7 bases, leaving 22 bases between them. The CDR3 covers 14 residues. CDR1 SQVTM and CDR2 ANQGSEA come from the germline V gene. This CDR3 reads CSVASTGGLREQYF. The CDR3 nucleotides read TGCAGCGTCGCGTCGACAGGTGGGCTACGGGAGCAGTACTTC.

The chain uses TRBV29-1 and TRBJ2-7, with 8 bases aligning to TRBD2. CDR1 and CDR2 from the germline V gene are SQVTM and ANQGSEA. Germline trimming cut 5 bases from V and 5 bases from J; bases unmatched to any gene: 2. The CDR3 spans 11 residues. CDR3 region: CSVQREHEQYF. The CDR3 region has the DNA TGCAGCGTTCAGCGGGAGCACGAGCAGTACTTC.

This clonotype was counted at least ten times. Here the CDR3 DNA reads TGCGCCAGCAGCCAAGAACGGACAGGACCCACCGGGGAGCTGTTTTTT. Protein: CASSQERTGPTGELFF. The chain links TRBV4-3 to TRBJ2-2; 7 positions agree with TRBD1. Looked up from germline, CDR1 is LGHNA and CDR2 is YSLEER. The trim removed 0 bases at V and 4 bases at J, leaving 5 bases unmatched. This CDR3 comprises 16 residues.

This clonotype occurred many times. The rearrangement joins TRBV4-3 to TRBJ1-3; D remains unclear. The V gene lost 3 bases and the J gene lost 3 bases, with 18 bases spanning the gap. Germline lookup yields CDR1 LGHNA and CDR2 YSLEER. This CDR3 has 17 residues. The CDR3, as DNA: TGCGCCAGCAGCCAGTCAGTGGTTGGGAGCTTTGGAAACACCATATATTTT. Amino acid sequence: CASSQSVVGSFGNTIYF.

The chain has TRBV28 and TRBJ1-3; tentative D call: TRBD1 (6 bases). Between the trimmed V and J ends, which lost 1 base and 4 bases, there was a span of 14 bases. The CDR3 is made up of 16 amino acids. Germline V gives CDR1 MDHEN, CDR2 SYDVKM. In nucleotides, the CDR3 is TGTGCCAGCAGTTTATTCCCCGGGGGCTCAGGAAACACCATATATTTT. This encodes CASSLFPGGSGNTIYF.

This clonotype was observed at least ten times. The rearrangement links TRBV2 to TRBJ2-5, with 10 bases lining up with TRBD1. This CDR3 comprises 14 residues. Trimming at V came to 5 bases and at J to 5 bases, leaving 5 bases not matched to a gene. CDR1 and CDR2 from the germline V gene are SNHLY and FYNNEI. The CDR3 region has the DNA TGTGCCAGCAGTCGGGACAGGGGATCCGAGACCCAGTACTTC. It yields the protein CASSRDRGSETQYF. The full variable domain, completed using reference TRBV2 and TRBJ2-5, is EPEVTQTPSHQVTQMGQEVILRCVPISNHLYFYWYRQILGQKVEFLVSFYNNEISEKSEIFDDQFSVERPDGSNFTLKIRSTKLEDSAMYFCASSRDRGSETQYFGPGTRLLVL.

This clonotype was counted ten times or more. The J gene is TRBJ1-5, the V gene TRBV6-4, with 7 bases fitting TRBD1. There are 17 residues in the CDR3. Germline trimming cut 6 bases from V and 3 bases from J; bases unmatched to any gene: 14. CDR1 and CDR2 (germline): MRHNA, SNTAGT. DNA of the CDR3: TGTGCCAGCAGGCGACGATCCGGGACAGCGGACAATCAGCCCCAGCATTTT. As protein: CASRRRSGTADNQPQHF.

This clonotype was recorded at least ten times. The gene calls are TRBV20-1 and TRBJ1-6; D is uncertain. The germline gives CDR1 DFQATT, CDR2 SNEGSKA (reference sequence). The CDR3 is 11 amino acids. V was clipped by 1 base and J by 14 bases, with 9 bases between them. The CDR3 here is CSARASMALHF. The CDR3 DNA reads TGCAGTGCTAGAGCATCGATGGCCCTCCACTTT.

V gene TRBV5-6 combines with J gene TRBJ1-1; no clear D gene. The CDR3 runs 15 residues. In germline, CDR1 is SGHDT, CDR2 YYEEEE. The ends were cut back, 4 bases at V and 0 bases at J, with 13 bases in the middle. In DNA, the CDR3 is TGTGCCAGCAGCCCTGTCGTCAGTATGAACACTGAAGCTTTCTTT. Translated, it gives CASSPVVSMNTEAFF. The variable domain in full, with the rest retrieved from reference TRBV5-6 and TRBJ1-1, is DAGVTQSPTHLIKTRGQQVTLRCSPKSGHDTVSWYQQALGQGPQFIFQYYEEEERQRGNFPDRFSGHQFPNYSSELNVNALLLGDSALYLCASSPVVSMNTEAFFGQGTRLTVV.

This clonotype was seen many times. The chain links TRBV20-1 to TRBJ2-7; D remains unclear. In germline, CDR1 is DFQATT, CDR2 SNEGSKA (reference sequence). CDR3 length: 12 amino acids. Deletions cut 6 bases from V and 3 bases from J, with 12 bases between. The chain's CDR3 is CSALTDLYEQYF. CDR3 in DNA: TGCAGTGCCCTGACTGATCTCTACGAGCAGTACTTC.

In this sample, this clonotype turned up many times. The chain combines TRBV10-3 with TRBJ2-6; maybe TRBD1 (5 bases). Germline loops: CDR1 ENHRY, CDR2 SYGVKD. Trimming cost V 4 bases and J 1 base, with 14 bases left between them. The CDR3 has 17 residues. CDR3 loop: CAISATGAHSGANVLTF. The CDR3 bases are TGTGCCATCAGTGCAACAGGAGCGCATTCTGGGGCCAACGTCCTGACTTTC.

The rearrangement links TRBV6-1 to TRBJ2-2; TRBD2 aligns across 9 bases. Trimming at V came to 7 bases and at J to 0 bases, leaving 3 bases not matched to a gene. CDR1 is MNHNS, CDR2 SASEGT, per germline. This CDR3 spans 15 amino acids. The chain's CDR3 is CASNLAGTNTGELFF. DNA of the CDR3: TGTGCCAGCAATCTAGCGGGAACGAACACCGGGGAGCTGTTTTTT.

This clonotype has a count of ten or more. The chain has TRBV20-1 and TRBJ1-1; TRBD1 might be the D (6 bases). CDR1 is DFQATT and CDR2 is SNEGSKA in the germline V gene (reference sequence). The CDR3 is made up of 14 amino acids. Deletions cut 2 bases from V and 7 bases from J, with 17 bases between. CDR3 amino acids: CSARPSGAPNEAFF. DNA for the CDR3: TGCAGTGCTAGACCCTCAGGGGCGCCAAATGAAGCTTTCTTT.

This clonotype has a count of ten or more. CDR3 protein: CASSAPGGAGHYGYTF. The CDR3 bases are TGTGCCAGCAGCGCCCCCGGGGGGGCAGGCCACTATGGCTACACCTTC. The chain recombines TRBV9 with TRBJ1-2; TRBD1 might be the D (6 bases). The ends were cut back, 3 bases at V and 3 bases at J, with 18 bases in the middle. The V gene's germline CDR1 is SGDLS and CDR2 YYNGEE. The CDR3 is 16 residues long. The variable domain in full, with the rest retrieved from reference TRBV9 and TRBJ1-2, is DSGVTQTPKHLITATGQRVTLRCSPRSGDLSVYWYQQSLDQGLQFLIQYYNGEERAKGNILERFSAQQFPDLHSELNLSSLELGDSALYFCASSAPGGAGHYGYTFGSGTRLTVV.

The chain is built from TRBV6-2 or TRBV6-3 and TRBJ2-4; 7 bases match TRBD1. The CDR3 spans 18 residues. CDR1 is MNHEY, CDR2 SVGEGT, per germline. After removal of 5 bases from V and 0 bases from J, the junction contained 13 bases not matched to a gene. CDR3 loop: CASSPTQGTARAKNIQYF. The CDR3 DNA is TGTGCCAGCAGTCCTACGCAAGGGACAGCTCGAGCCAAAAACATTCAGTACTTC.

The gene calls are TRBV6-1 and TRBJ1-2; no clear D. The V and J ends lost 7 bases and 4 bases respectively, with 10 bases between them. CDR1 and CDR2 from the germline V gene are MNHNS and SASEGT. CDR3 length equals 12 residues. CDR3 sequence (DNA): TGTGCCAGCACCATGGGAATCTATGGCTACACCTTC. It is translated as CASTMGIYGYTF.

In this sample, this clonotype turned up a few times. This chain connects TRBV6-1 to TRBJ2-7; 12 nucleotides agree with TRBD1. V shed 4 bases, J shed 7 bases, and the junction held 8 bases outside the gene matches. The CDR3 contains 15 residues. Germline values: CDR1 MNHNS, CDR2 SASEGT. CDR3 coding DNA: TGTGCCAGCAGTGGAGGGGACAGGGGGCTCGGGGAGCAGTACTTC. It translates to CASSGGDRGLGEQYF.